Sequencing of this TCR beta chain was carried out in a study of T cell responses to AZD1222 COVID-19 vaccine. Study-wide background: Second doses at about 4 or about 12 weeks were pooled. General study results and limits: Among spike-specific TCRs, nearly half reportedly target unmutated variant regions.

Comments on this clone: The antigen is unknown.

Clones were read by immunoSEQ multiplex PCR, and TCRdb kept only the in-frame ones, dropping some. The table shows 130,000 or so clones, with about 93% occurring only once. Germline lookup yields CDR1 LGHDT and CDR2 YNNKEL (reference sequence). This CDR3 spans 17 amino acids. J lost 7 bases, V lost 3 bases, and 10 bases had no gene match. This specimen was peripheral blood, taken on day 0 of AZD1222 vaccination. The sequence was collected from an adult in good health. The V gene is TRBV3-1 (or the pseudogene TRBV3-2), the J gene TRBJ2-1, with 12 bases lining up with TRBD2. The CDR3 sequence is CASSHQPSGGARNEQFF. The CDR3 DNA is TGTGCCAGCAGCCATCAGCCTAGCGGGGGGGCTAGGAATGAGCAGTTCTTC.